Each of the 18 T cell receptor beta chains below was sequenced from the same sample in a study of T-cell reconstitution after alpha-beta-depleted transplantation in children. A TCRbeta library incorporating unique molecular identifiers was prepared. TCRdb reprocessed the PCR reads with MiXCR, giving one entry per CDR3 protein. The sample records approximately 190,000 distinct CDR3 sequences, around 9.2% being singletons. The starting material was PBMCs, mostly from graft donor cells, obtained 360 days after TCRalphabeta/CD19-depleted stem cell transplant. Receptors originate from a male patient under 10 years old who had a stem cell transplant for acute myeloid leukemia, so the T cells may come from the graft donor.

This clonotype has just a few counts. The chain links TRBV12-3 or TRBV12-4 to TRBJ2-2; the D gene is possibly TRBD2 (5 bases). This CDR3 contains 11 residues. V lost 8 bases and J 7 bases, leaving 8 bases between the germline ends. For the CDR3, the DNA is TGTGCCAGCGCACGGGGCGGGGAGCTGTTTTTT. Translation: CASARGGELFF.

This clonotype was picked up a small number of times. The rearrangement uses TRBV12-3 or TRBV12-4 and TRBJ2-7, with D unclear. The V gene lost 6 bases and the J gene lost 3 bases, with 12 bases spanning the gap. This CDR3 has 13 amino acids. The CDR3 sequence: CASSSLPSYEQYF. The CDR3 DNA reads TGTGCCAGCAGCTCGTTGCCTAGCTACGAGCAGTACTTC.

This sequence joins TRBV7-9 and TRBJ1-2; unclear D gene. V lost 1 base, J lost 0 bases, and 9 bases lay in between. The CDR3 runs to 15 residues. Germline CDR1 reads SEHNR; CDR2 reads FQNEAQ (reference sequence). The CDR3 reads CASSLVGIPNYGYTF. The CDR3, as DNA: TGTGCCAGCAGCTTAGTAGGGATACCTAACTATGGCTACACCTTC. The whole variable domain, filled in from reference TRBV7-9 and TRBJ1-2, reads DTGVSQNPRHKITKRGQNVTFRCDPISEHNRLYWYRQTLGQGPEFLTYFQNEAQLEKSRLLSDRFSAERPKGSFSTLEIQRTEQGDSAMYLCASSLVGIPNYGYTFGSGTRLTVV.

This clonotype has at least ten counts. The CDR3 bases are TGCAGTGCTAGTCCCGGGGGGGATGAAAAACTGTTTTTT. It encodes CSASPGGDEKLFF. V gene TRBV20-1 combines with J gene TRBJ1-4; D possibly corresponds to TRBD1 (5 bases). Germline loops: CDR1 DFQATT, CDR2 SNEGSKA (reference sequence). V lost 3 bases, J lost 6 bases, and 11 bases lay in between. The CDR3 runs 13 residues.

This chain's CDR3 is CASSEGLETQFF. The CDR3 region has the DNA TGTGCCAGCAGCGAGGGACTAGAAACGCAGTTCTTC. V is TRBV5-5 and J is TRBJ2-1; 8 nucleotides agree with TRBD2. The CDR3 spans 12 residues. V lost 4 bases to trimming and J lost 12 bases; unmatched junction nucleotides: 6. The V gene's germline CDR1 is SGHKS and CDR2 YYEKEE (reference sequence).

This clonotype was picked up many times. The gene calls are TRBV12-3 or TRBV12-4 and TRBJ2-3; tentatively, D is TRBD1 (6 bases). This CDR3 is built from 16 residues. V was clipped by 5 bases and J by 0 bases, with 15 bases between them. The CDR3 nucleotides read TGTGCCAGCAGTCCCCAGACAGGTACTAGCACAGATACGCAGTATTTT. It codes for CASSPQTGTSTDTQYF.

The chain recombines TRBV4-1 with TRBJ1-1, with 10 nucleotides matching TRBD1. J lost 3 bases, V lost 3 bases, and 10 bases had no gene match. The CDR3 sequence is 17 residues long. CDR1 and CDR2 from the germline V gene are MGHRA and YSYEKL. In DNA form, the CDR3 reads TGCGCCAGCAGCCAGGGAGCGACCGGGACAGGGGACACTGAAGCTTTCTTT. It specifies CASSQGATGTGDTEAFF.

This clonotype was seen at least ten times. The V and J genes are TRBV27 and TRBJ2-1; 10 nucleotides line up with TRBD2. This CDR3 region has 12 residues. V was pared by 9 bases and J by 10 bases, with 6 bases of the junction left unmatched. Germline values: CDR1 MNHEY, CDR2 SMNVEV (reference sequence). This CDR3 is CASRLAGGEQFF. DNA of the CDR3: TGTGCCAGTCGGTTAGCGGGAGGCGAGCAGTTCTTC.

The V gene is TRBV5-1, the J gene TRBJ2-5; TRBD1 is a possible D gene (6 bases). The CDR3 length is 15 residues. The germline V gene encodes CDR1 SGHRS and CDR2 YFSETQ. V was clipped by 2 bases and J by 2 bases, with 13 bases between them. In nucleotides, the CDR3 is TGCGCCAGCAGCTTAGGGGACAAAAGTCAAGAGACCCAGTACTTC. It is translated as CASSLGDKSQETQYF.

This clonotype came up many times. The CDR3 spells CSKLAGPSTDTQYF. The CDR3, as DNA: TGCAGTAAGCTGGCTGGCCCTAGCACAGATACGCAGTATTTT. The chain couples TRBV29-1 to TRBJ2-3, with D uncertain. In germline, CDR1 is SQVTM, CDR2 ANQGSEA. The CDR3 loop spans 14 amino acids.

This clonotype was seen ten or more times. V usage is TRBV7-3 and J usage is TRBJ2-1; a possible D gene is TRBD1 (6 bases). V gave up 5 bases and J gave up 7 bases, with 9 bases separating them. This CDR3 region has 12 residues. Germline V lookup: CDR1 SGHTA, CDR2 FQGTGA. DNA for the CDR3: TGTGCCAGCAGCCAACAGGGTAATGAGCAGTTCTTC. Residues: CASSQQGNEQFF.

This clonotype was detected ten times or more. V is TRBV12-3 or TRBV12-4 and J is TRBJ2-2; D might be TRBD2 (6 bases). Trimming left V 6 bases short and J 5 bases short, with 13 bases between. The CDR3 has 14 residues. CDR3: CASSTSFRTGELFF. CDR3 sequence (DNA): TGTGCCAGCAGCACTAGCTTCCGGACCGGGGAGCTGTTTTTT.

This clonotype has a count of ten or more. V and J are TRBV7-2 and TRBJ2-1; TRBD2 might be the D (5 bases). This CDR3 is 17 amino acids long. Trimming left V 1 base short and J 0 bases short, with 13 bases between. CDR1 SGHTA and CDR2 FQGNSA come from the germline V gene. Here the CDR3 reads CASSLGIAPSSYNEQFF. The DNA of the CDR3 is TGTGCCAGCAGCTTAGGAATAGCGCCAAGCTCCTACAATGAGCAGTTCTTC.

CDR3 coding DNA: TGTGCCAGCAGTCACGGGAATTACTCTGGAAACACCATATATTTT. Protein: CASSHGNYSGNTIYF. The V gene is TRBV2, the J gene TRBJ1-3; D gene unclear. The CDR3 contains 15 residues. Germline loops: CDR1 SNHLY, CDR2 FYNNEI. V was shortened by 5 bases and J by 0 bases, with 11 bases between the two germline ends.

There are a few counts of this clonotype. The rearrangement joins TRBV21-1 to TRBJ1-1; TRBD1 reflects the table's D call only, with no check against the DNA. TRBV21-1 is classified as a pseudogene. There are 14 residues in the CDR3. The CDR3 coding sequence is TGTGCCAGCAGCAAAGGCCCGGGCAGCACTGAAGCTTTCTTT. This codes for CASSKGPGSTEAFF.

This clonotype was seen a few times. The chain links TRBV20-1 to TRBJ1-1; TRBD1 is a possible D gene (5 bases). V was trimmed by 0 bases and J by 1 base, leaving 6 bases between them. Per the germline V gene, CDR1 is DFQATT and CDR2 is SNEGSKA (reference sequence). There are 13 residues in the CDR3. DNA for the CDR3: TGCAGTGCTAGAGACAGGGAGAACACTGAAGCTTTCTTT. This codes for CSARDRENTEAFF.

CDR3 coding DNA: TGTGCCAGCAGCCAATACGAGCGGGAGGTTGGCAATGAGCAGTTCTTC. Amino acids: CASSQYEREVGNEQFF. The rearrangement uses TRBV14 and TRBJ2-1; 9 positions match TRBD2. In germline, CDR1 is SGHDN, CDR2 FVKESK. The CDR3 has 16 amino acids. J lost 6 bases, V lost 2 bases, and 8 bases had no gene match.

Remarks on this clonotype: Just one base apart from a much larger clone, this may be a read error. This chain connects TRBV20-1 to TRBJ2-7; D uncertain. Germline values: CDR1 DFQATT, CDR2 SNEGSKA (reference sequence). The CDR3 is 17 residues long. The DNA of the CDR3 is TGCTGTGCTAGAGGATTCGCGACCCCCAGGAACTCCTACGAGCAGTACTTC. Residues: CCARGFATPRNSYEQYF.